This record covers a single TCR beta chain. Its antigen remains unidentified. TCRdb re-analysed the 5' RACE reads in MiXCR, keeping a single row per CDR3 protein. The table shows just under 350,000 distinct CDR3 sequences, with 14% to 15% occurring only once. This specimen comes from a study of CD8 T cells in ankylosing spondylitis. Regarding the study as a whole: A motif in TCR beta, a set of several highly homologous variants, appeared characteristic of ankylosing spondylitis blood. Previously reported in reactive arthritis synovial fluid and blood were some of the motif variants.

The sequence came from a male donor with ankylosing spondylitis or in good health (not recorded which). Sample: blood, either unsorted or a sorted T cell fraction (not recorded which).

CDR3 coding DNA: TGTGCCAGCAGCCCCCTCCGACAGGGGCGAGGACGGCGGGAGCTGTTTTTT. This codes for CASSPLRQGRGRRELFF. The chain links TRBV14 to TRBJ2-2, with 8 bases that match TRBD1. The CDR3 extends over 17 amino acids. V lost 4 bases, J lost 9 bases, and 16 bases stayed unmatched. Germline assignment: CDR1 SGHDN and CDR2 FVKESK.